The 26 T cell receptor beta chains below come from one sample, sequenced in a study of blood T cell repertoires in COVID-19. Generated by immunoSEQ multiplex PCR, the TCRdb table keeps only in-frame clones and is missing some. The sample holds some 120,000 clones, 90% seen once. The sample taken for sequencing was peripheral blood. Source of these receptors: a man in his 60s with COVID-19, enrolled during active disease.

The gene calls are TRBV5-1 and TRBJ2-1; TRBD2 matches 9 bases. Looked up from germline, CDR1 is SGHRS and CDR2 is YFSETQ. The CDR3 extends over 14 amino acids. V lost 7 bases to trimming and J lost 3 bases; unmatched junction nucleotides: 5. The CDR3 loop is CASGEREDYNEQFF. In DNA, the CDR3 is TGCGCCAGCGGAGAGCGGGAGGACTACAATGAGCAGTTCTTC. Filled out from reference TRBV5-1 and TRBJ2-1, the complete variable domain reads KAGVTQTPRYLIKTRGQQVTLSCSPISGHRSVSWYQQTPGQGLQFLFEYFSETQRNKGNFPGRFSGRQFSNSRSEMNVSTLELGDSALYLCASGEREDYNEQFFGPGTRLTVL.

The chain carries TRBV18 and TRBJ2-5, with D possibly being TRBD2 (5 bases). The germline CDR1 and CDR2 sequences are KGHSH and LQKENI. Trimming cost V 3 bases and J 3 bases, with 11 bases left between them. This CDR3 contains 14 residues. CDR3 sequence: CASSPTGWEETQYF. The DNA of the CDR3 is TGTGCCAGCTCACCGACGGGATGGGAAGAGACCCAGTACTTC.

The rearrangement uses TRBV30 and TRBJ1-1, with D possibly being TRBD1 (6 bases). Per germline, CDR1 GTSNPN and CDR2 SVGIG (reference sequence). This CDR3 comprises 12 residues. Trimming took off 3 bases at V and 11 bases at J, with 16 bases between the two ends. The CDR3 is CAWRRGRGIAFF. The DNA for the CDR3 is TGTGCCTGGAGGAGGGGGAGGGGTATTGCTTTCTTT. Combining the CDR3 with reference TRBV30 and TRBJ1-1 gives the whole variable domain SQTIHQWPATLVQPVGSPLSLECTVEGTSNPNLYWYRQAAGRGLQLLFYSVGIGQISSEVPQNLSASRPQDRQFILSSKKLLLSDSGFYLCAWRRGRGIAFFGQGTRLTVV.

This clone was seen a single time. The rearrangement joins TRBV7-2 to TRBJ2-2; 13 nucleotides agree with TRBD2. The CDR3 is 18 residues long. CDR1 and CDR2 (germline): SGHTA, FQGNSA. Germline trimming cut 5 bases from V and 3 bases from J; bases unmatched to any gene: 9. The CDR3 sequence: CASSPGLAGSADTGELFF. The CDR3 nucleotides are TGTGCCAGCAGCCCGGGACTAGCGGGATCCGCCGACACCGGGGAGCTGTTTTTT.

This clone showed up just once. CDR3 in DNA: TGCGCCAGCAGCCACAGACAGGGGAGGCAGCCCCAGCATTTT. Translating gives CASSHRQGRQPQHF. The chain couples TRBV4-1 to TRBJ1-5; 8 positions agree with TRBD1. Losses at the gene ends were 3 bases for V and 7 bases for J; bases not matched to a gene: 5. CDR3 size: 14 residues. Germline V gene data show CDR1 as MGHRA and CDR2 as YSYEKL.

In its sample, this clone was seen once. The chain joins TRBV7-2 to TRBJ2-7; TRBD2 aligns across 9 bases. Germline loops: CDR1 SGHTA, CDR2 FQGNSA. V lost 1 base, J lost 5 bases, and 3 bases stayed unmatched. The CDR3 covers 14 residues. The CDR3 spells CASSLGGRADEQYF. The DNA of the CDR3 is TGTGCCAGCAGCTTAGGCGGGAGGGCTGACGAGCAGTACTTC.

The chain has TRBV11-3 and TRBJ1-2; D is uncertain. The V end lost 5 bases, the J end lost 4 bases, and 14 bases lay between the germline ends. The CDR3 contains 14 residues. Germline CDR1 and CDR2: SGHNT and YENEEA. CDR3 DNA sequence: TGTGCCAGCAGCCCTCCAGTAGCACCCTATGGCTACACCTTC. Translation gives CASSPPVAPYGYTF.

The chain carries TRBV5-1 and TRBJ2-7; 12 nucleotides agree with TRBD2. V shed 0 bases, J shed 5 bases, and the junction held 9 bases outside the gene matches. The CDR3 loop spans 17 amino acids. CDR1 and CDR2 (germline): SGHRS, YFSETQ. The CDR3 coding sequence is TGCGCCAGCAGCTTGGAGTGGCTAGCGGGAGGGCCCAACGAGCAGTACTTC. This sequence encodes CASSLEWLAGGPNEQYF. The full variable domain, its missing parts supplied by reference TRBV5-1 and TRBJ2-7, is KAGVTQTPRYLIKTRGQQVTLSCSPISGHRSVSWYQQTPGQGLQFLFEYFSETQRNKGNFPGRFSGRQFSNSRSEMNVSTLELGDSALYLCASSLEWLAGGPNEQYFGPGTRLTVT.

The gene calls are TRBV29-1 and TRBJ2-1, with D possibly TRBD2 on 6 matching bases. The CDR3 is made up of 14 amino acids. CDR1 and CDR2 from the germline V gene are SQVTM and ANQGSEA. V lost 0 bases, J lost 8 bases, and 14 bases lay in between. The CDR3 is CSVEDLRREDEQFF. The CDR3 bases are TGCAGCGTTGAAGATCTTCGGAGGGAGGATGAGCAGTTCTTC.

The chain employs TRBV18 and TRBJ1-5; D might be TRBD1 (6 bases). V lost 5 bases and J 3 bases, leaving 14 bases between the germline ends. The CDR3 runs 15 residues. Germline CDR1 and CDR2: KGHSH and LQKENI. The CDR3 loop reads CASSGTGSLNQPQHF. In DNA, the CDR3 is TGTGCCAGCTCAGGTACAGGGTCCCTCAATCAGCCCCAGCATTTT.

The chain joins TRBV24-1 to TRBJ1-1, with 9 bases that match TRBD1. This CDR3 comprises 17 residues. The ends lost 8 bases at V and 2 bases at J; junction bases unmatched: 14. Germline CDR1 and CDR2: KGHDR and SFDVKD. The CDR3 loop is CATNRDRVCVTNTEAFF. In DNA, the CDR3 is TGTGCCACCAACCGGGACAGGGTCTGTGTAACAAACACTGAAGCTTTCTTT.

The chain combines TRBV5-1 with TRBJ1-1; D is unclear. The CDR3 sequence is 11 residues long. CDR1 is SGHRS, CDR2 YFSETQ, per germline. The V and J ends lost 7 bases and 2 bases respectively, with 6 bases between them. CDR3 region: CASLGNTEAFF. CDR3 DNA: TGCGCCAGCCTAGGTAACACTGAAGCTTTCTTT.

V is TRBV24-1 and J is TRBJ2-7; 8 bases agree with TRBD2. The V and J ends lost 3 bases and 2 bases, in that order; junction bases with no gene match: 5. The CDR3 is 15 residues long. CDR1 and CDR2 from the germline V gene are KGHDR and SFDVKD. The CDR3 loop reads CATSDRAGGTYEQYF. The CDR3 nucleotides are TGTGCCACCAGTGATCGGGCGGGAGGAACCTACGAGCAGTACTTC.

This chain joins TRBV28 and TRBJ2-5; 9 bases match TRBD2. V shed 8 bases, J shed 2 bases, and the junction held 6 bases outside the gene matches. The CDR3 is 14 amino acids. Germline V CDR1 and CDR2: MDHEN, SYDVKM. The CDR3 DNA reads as TGTGCCAGCCAGAGCGGGGGGATACAAGAGACCCAGTACTTC. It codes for CASQSGGIQETQYF.

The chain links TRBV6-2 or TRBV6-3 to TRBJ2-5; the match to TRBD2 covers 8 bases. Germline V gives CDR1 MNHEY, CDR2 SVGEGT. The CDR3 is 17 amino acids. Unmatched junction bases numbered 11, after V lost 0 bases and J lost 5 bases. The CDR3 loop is CASSYSSGDLLIETQYF. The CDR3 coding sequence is TGTGCCAGCAGTTACTCTAGCGGGGATCTCCTGATCGAGACCCAGTACTTC.

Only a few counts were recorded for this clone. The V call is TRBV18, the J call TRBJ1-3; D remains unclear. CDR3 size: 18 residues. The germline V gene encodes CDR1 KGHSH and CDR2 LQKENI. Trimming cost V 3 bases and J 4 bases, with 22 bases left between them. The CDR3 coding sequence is TGTGCCAGCTCACCCCAACATGCTTCGACATTCGCGGGAAACACCATATATTTT. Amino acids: CASSPQHASTFAGNTIYF.

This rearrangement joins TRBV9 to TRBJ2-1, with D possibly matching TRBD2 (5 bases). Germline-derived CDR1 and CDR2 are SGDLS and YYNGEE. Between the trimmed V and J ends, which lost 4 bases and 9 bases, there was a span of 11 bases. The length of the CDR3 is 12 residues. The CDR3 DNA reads TGTGCCAGCAGCTCTCGAGCGGTTGAGCAGTTCTTC. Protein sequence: CASSSRAVEQFF.

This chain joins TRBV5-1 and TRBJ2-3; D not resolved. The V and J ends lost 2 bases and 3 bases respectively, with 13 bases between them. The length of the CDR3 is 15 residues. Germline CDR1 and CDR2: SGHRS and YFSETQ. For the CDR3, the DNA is TGCGCCAGCAGCTTAGACATAGGTCCGACAGATACGCAGTATTTT. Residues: CASSLDIGPTDTQYF.

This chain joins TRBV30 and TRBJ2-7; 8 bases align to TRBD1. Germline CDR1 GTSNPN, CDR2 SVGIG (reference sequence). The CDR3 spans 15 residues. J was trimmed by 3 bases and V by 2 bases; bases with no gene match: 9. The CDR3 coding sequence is TGTGCCTGGAGTAACCCGACAGGGGCGAACTACGAGCAGTACTTC. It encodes CAWSNPTGANYEQYF.

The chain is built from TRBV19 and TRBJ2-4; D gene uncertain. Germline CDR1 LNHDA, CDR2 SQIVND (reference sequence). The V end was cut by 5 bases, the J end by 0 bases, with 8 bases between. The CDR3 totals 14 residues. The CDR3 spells CASSARLAKNIQYF. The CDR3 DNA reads TGTGCCAGTAGTGCCAGACTAGCCAAAAACATTCAGTACTTC.

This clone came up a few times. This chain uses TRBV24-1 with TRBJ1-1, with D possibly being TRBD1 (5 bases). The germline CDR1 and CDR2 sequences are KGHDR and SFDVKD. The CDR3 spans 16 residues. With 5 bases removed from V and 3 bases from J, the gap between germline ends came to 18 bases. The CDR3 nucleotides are TGTGCCACCAGTGCCCTAGCCCCCTGGGGGGACACTGAAGCTTTCTTT. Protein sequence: CATSALAPWGDTEAFF.

In DNA, the CDR3 is TGTGCCATCGAGATAGGGGCTTATAGCAATCAGCCCCAGCATTTT. It specifies CAIEIGAYSNQPQHF. This chain connects TRBV10-3 to TRBJ1-5; perhaps TRBD1 as D (5 bases). This CDR3 has 15 amino acids. Germline V gene lookup returns CDR1 ENHRY and CDR2 SYGVKD. V gave up 8 bases and J gave up 0 bases, with 14 bases separating them.

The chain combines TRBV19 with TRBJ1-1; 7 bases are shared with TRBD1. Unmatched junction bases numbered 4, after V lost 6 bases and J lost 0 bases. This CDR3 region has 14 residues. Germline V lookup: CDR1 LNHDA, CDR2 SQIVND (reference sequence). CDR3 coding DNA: TGTGCCAGTAGGGCGGGACAGCTGAACACTGAAGCTTTCTTT. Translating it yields CASRAGQLNTEAFF.

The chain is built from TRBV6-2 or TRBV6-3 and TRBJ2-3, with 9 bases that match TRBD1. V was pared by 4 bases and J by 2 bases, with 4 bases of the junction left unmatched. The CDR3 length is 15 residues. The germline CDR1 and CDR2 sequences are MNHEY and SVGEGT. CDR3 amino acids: CASSSRDRVTDTQYF. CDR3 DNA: TGTGCCAGCAGTTCCCGGGACAGGGTCACAGATACGCAGTATTTT.

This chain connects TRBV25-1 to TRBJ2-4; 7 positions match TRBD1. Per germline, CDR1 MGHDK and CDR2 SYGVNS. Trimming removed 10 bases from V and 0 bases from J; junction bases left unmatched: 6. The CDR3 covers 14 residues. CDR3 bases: TGTGCCACCGAGGGGGCCGTAGCCAAAAACATTCAGTACTTC. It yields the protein CATEGAVAKNIQYF. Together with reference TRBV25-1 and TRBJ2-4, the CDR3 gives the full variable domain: EADIYQTPRYLVIGTGKKITLECSQTMGHDKMYWYQQDPGMELHLIHYSYGVNSTEKGDLSSESTVSRIRTEHFPLTLESARPSHTSQYLCATEGAVAKNIQYFGAGTRLSVL.

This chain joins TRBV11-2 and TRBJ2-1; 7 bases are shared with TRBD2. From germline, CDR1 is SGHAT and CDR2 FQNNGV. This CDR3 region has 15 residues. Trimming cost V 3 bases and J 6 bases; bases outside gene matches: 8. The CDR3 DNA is TGTGCCAGCAGCTTCCAAGGGAGGGCCTCCAATGAGCAGTTCTTC. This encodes CASSFQGRASNEQFF.